This entry features one T cell receptor beta chain sequence. Its antigen remains unidentified. Using RNA template, CDR3s of TCR alpha and beta were amplified with iRepertoire arm-PCR. Input was 100-400 ng of tissue mRNA or PBMC total RNA. TCRdb reanalysed the multiplex PCR reads using MiXCR and keeps one entry per CDR3 protein. The sample holds about 400,000 distinct CDR3 sequences, 41% seen once. The entry originates in a study of glioma-infiltrating T cells. Study information: Samples included WHO grade II oligodendrogliomas or astrocytomas and initial-diagnosis grade IV glioblastomas. Approximately 1 million peripheral T cells were targeted at about 4- to 11-fold coverage.

Points from the study as a whole: Above-expected tissue-blood divergence occurred in all gliomas, most in low-grade ones.

Germline lookup yields CDR1 KGHDR and CDR2 SFDVKD. Trimming cost V 2 bases and J 5 bases, with 18 bases left between them. There are 17 residues in the CDR3. The J gene is TRBJ2-1, the V gene TRBV24-1, with D maybe TRBD2 (5 bases). Material for sequencing was glioma tissue, nonneoplastic brain tissue, or PBMCs (not recorded which). This receptor was taken from a human donor with low-grade glioma or glioblastoma, undergoing nonglioma brain surgery, or in good health (not recorded which). The CDR3 nucleotides are TGTGCCACCAGTGATTATACGACTGGCGACTACGACAATGAGCAGTTCTTC. The encoded protein is CATSDYTTGDYDNEQFF.